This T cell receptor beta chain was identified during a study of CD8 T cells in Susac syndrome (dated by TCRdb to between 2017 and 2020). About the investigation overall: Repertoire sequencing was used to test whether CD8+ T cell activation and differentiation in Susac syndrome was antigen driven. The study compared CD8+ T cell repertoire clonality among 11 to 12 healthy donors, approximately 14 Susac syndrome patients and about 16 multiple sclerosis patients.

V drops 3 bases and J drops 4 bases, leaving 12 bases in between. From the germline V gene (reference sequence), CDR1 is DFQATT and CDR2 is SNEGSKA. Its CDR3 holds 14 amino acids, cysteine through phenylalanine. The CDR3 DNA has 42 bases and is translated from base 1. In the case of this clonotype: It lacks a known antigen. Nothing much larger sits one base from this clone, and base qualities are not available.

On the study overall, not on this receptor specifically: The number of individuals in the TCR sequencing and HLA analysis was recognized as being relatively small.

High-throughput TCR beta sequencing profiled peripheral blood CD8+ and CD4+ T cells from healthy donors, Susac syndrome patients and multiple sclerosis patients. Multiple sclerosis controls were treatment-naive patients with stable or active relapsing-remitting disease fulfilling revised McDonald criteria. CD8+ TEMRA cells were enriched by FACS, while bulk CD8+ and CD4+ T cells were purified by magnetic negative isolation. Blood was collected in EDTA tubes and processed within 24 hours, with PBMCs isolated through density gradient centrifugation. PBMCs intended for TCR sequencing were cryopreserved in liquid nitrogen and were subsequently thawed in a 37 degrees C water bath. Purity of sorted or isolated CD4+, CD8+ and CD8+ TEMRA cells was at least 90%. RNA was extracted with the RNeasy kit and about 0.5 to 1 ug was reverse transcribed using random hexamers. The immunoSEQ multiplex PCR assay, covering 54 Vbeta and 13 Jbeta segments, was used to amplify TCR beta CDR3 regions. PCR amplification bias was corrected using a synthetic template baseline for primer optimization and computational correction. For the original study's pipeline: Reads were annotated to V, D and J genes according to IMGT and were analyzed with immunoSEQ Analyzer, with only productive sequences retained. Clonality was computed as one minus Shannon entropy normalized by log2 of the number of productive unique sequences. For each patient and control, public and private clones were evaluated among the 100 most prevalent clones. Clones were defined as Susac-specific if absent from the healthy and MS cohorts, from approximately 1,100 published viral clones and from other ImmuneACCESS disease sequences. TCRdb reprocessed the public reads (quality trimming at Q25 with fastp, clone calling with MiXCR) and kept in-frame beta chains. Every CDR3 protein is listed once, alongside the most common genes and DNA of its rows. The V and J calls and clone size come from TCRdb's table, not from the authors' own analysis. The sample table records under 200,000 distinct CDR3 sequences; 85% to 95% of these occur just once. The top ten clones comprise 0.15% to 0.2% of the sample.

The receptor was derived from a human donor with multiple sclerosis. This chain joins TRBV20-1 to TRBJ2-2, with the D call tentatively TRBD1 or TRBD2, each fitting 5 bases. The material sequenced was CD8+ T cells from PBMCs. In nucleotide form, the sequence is TGCAGTGCTAGCGATCGGGACCTCACCGGGGAGCTGTTTTTT. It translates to CSASDRDLTGELFF.